The entry below describes one T cell receptor (beta chain). The data were taken from a study of cytomegalovirus exposure and HLA in healthy donors. This CDR3 spans 13 amino acids. Germline assignment: CDR1 MDHEN and CDR2 SYDVKM. Trimming removed 6 bases from V and 6 bases from J, with 12 bases in between. The study ran its PCR with 60 Vbeta and 13 Jbeta primers. The method was immunoSEQ multiplex PCR; TCRdb's version includes in-frame clones alone and lacks a portion of them. The sample lists more than 150,000 clones, about four fifths seen once, with 1.5% to 1.9% in the top ten. V gene TRBV28 combines with J gene TRBJ1-5; D is ambiguous. Specimen: PBMCs. The sequence came from a man aged 35-49 years in good health and CMV-seronegative. This chain's CDR3 is CASRREESQPQHF. The CDR3 nucleotides read TGTGCCAGCAGAAGGGAGGAGAGTCAGCCCCAGCATTTT.